The clone carrying this TCR beta chain was detected many times. Its antigen is currently unknown. The data were obtained in a study of CD8 T cells in ankylosing spondylitis. Broader study findings: Significant enrichment of disease-linked clones was reported in matched ankylosing spondylitis synovial fluid. Earlier work had already found some motif variants in reactive arthritis synovial fluid and blood. Disease-associated clones were CD8+ and fairly uncommon in peripheral blood. Seemingly distinctive of ankylosing spondylitis blood was a TCR beta motif formed by eight highly homologous variants.

V was pared by 3 bases and J by 5 bases, with 6 bases of the junction left unmatched. CDR1 SEHNR and CDR2 FQNEAQ come from the germline V gene (reference sequence). The length of the CDR3 is 14 residues. Generation of TCR beta libraries employed quantitative 5'-RACE incorporating molecular barcodes. A single record per CDR3 protein comes from TCRdb applying MiXCR to the 5' RACE reads. This table has fewer than 550,000 distinct CDR3 sequences, approximately 5.3% appearing once. The receptor was isolated from a male donor with ankylosing spondylitis. Sequenced input: blood, either unsorted or a sorted T cell fraction (not recorded which). The chain recombines TRBV7-9 with TRBJ1-2; TRBD1 matches 7 bases. CDR3: CASSFGQAPYGYTF. The CDR3 DNA follows: TGTGCCAGCAGCTTTGGACAGGCGCCATATGGCTACACCTTC.